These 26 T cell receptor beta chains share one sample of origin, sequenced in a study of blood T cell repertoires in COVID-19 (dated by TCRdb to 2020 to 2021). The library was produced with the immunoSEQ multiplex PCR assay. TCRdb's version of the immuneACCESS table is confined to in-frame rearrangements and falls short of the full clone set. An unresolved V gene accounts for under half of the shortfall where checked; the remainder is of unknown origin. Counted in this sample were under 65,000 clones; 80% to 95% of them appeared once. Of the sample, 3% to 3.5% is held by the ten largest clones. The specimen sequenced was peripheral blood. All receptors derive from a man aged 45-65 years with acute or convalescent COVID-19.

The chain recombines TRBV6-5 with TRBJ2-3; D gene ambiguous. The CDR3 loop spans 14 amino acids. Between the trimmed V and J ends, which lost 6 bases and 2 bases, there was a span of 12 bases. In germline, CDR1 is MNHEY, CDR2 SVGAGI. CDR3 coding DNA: TGTGCCAGCAGCTTCCAGGCTTCCACAGATACGCAGTATTTT. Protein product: CASSFQASTDTQYF.

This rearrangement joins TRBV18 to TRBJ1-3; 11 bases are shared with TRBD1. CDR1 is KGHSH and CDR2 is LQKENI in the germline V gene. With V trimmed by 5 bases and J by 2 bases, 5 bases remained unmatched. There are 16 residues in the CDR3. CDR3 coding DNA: TGTGCCAGCTCAACAGGACAGGGGGCGGCTGGAAACACCATATATTTT. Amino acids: CASSTGQGAAGNTIYF. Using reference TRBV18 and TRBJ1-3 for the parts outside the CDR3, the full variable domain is NAGVMQNPRHLVRRRGQEARLRCSPMKGHSHVYWYRQLPEEGLKFMVYLQKENIIDESGMPKERFSAEFPKEGPSILRIQQVVRGDSAAYFCASSTGQGAAGNTIYFGEGSWLTVV.

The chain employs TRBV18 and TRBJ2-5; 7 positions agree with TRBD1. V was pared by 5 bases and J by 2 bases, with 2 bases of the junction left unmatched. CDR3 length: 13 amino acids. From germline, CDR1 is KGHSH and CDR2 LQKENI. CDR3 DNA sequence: TGTGCCAGCTCAGACAGGGTACAAGAGACCCAGTACTTC. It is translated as CASSDRVQETQYF.

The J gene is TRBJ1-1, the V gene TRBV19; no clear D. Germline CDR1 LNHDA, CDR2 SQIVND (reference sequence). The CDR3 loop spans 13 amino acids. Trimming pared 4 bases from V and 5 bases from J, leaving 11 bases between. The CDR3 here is CASSTHSRTEAFF. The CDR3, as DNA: TGTGCCAGTAGTACGCACAGTAGAACTGAAGCTTTCTTT. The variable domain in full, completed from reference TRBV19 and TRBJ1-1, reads DGGITQSPKYLFRKEGQNVTLSCEQNLNHDAMYWYRQDPGQGLRLIYYSQIVNDFQKGDIAEGYSVSREKKESFPLTVTSAQKNPTAFYLCASSTHSRTEAFFGQGTRLTVV.

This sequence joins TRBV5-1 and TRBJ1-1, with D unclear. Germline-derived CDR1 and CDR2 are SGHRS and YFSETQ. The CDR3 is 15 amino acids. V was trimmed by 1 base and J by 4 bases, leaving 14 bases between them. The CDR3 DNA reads TGCGCCAGCAGCTTGAGTTTGTCGGGTCCCACTGAAGCTTTCTTT. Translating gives CASSLSLSGPTEAFF.

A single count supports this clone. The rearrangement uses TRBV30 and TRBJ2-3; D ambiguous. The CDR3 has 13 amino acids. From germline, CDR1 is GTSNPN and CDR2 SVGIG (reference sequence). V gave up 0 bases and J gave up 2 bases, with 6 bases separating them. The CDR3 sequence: CAWSVADTDTQYF. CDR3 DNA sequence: TGTGCCTGGAGTGTGGCAGACACAGATACGCAGTATTTT.

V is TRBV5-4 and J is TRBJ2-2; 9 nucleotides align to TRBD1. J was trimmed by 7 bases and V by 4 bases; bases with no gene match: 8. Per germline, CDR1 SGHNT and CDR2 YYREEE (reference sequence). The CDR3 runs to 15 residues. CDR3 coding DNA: TGTGCCAGCAGCAACCGACAGGGGGGGCACGGGGAGCTGTTTTTT. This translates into CASSNRQGGHGELFF.

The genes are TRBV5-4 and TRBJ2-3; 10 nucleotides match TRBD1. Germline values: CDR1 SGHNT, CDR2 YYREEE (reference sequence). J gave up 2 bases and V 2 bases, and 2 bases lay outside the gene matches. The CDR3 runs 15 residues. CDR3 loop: CASSFGTGDTDTQYF. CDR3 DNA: TGTGCCAGCAGCTTCGGGACAGGGGACACAGATACGCAGTATTTT.

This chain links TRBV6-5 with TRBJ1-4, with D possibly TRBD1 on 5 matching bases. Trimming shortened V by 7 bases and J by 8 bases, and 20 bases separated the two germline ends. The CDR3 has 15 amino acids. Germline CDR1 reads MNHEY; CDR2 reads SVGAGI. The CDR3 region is CASTIRAGTREKLFF. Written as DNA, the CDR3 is TGTGCCAGCACCATAAGGGCAGGGACTCGGGAAAAACTGTTTTTT.

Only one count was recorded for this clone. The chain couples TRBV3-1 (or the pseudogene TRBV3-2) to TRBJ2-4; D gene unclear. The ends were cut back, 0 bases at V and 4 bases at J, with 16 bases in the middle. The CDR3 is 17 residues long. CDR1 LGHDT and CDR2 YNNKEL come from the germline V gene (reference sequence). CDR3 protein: CASSQEMVRSEKNIQYF. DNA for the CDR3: TGTGCCAGCAGCCAAGAAATGGTGAGGTCCGAGAAAAACATTCAGTACTTC.

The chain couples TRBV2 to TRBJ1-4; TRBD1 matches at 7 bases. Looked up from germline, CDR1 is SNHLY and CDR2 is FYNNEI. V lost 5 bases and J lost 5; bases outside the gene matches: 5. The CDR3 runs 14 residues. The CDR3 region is CASSKQGNNEKLFF. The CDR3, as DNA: TGTGCCAGCAGTAAACAGGGGAACAATGAAAAACTGTTTTTT.

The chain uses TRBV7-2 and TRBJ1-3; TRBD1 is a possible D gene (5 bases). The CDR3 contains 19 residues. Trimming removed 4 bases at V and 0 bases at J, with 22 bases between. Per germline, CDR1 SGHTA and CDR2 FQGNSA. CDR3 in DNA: TGTGCCAGCAGCTCGGGACTTCGGACGGACCCTAGCTCTGGAAACACCATATATTTT. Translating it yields CASSSGLRTDPSSGNTIYF.

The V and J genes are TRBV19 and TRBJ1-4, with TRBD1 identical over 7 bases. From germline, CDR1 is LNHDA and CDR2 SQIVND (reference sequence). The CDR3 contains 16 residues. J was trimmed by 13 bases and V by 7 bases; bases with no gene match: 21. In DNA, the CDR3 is TGTGCCAGTAACGCCCCCCAGGGGGTGTACGGTCAAGGACTGTTTTTT. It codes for CASNAPQGVYGQGLFF.

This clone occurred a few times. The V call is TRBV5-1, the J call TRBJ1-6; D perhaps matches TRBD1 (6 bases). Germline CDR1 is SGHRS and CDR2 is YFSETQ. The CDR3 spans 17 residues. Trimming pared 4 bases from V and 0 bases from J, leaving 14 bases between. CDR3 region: CASSRQEISSYNSPLHF. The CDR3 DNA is TGCGCCAGCAGCCGACAGGAGATCAGCTCCTATAATTCACCCCTCCACTTT.

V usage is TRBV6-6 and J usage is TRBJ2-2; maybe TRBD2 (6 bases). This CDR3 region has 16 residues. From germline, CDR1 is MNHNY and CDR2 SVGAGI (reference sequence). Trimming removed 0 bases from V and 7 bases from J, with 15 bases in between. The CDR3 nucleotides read TGTGCCAGCAGTTACTCGATCGTGACTAGTGACGGGGAGCTGTTTTTT. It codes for CASSYSIVTSDGELFF.

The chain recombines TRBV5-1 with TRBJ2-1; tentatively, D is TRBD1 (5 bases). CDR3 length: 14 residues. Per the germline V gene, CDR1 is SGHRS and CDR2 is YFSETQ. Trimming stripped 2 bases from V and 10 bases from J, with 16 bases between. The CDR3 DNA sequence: TGCGCCAGCAGCTTATTGGTAGGGGCTGGGGAGCAGTTCTTC. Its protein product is CASSLLVGAGEQFF.

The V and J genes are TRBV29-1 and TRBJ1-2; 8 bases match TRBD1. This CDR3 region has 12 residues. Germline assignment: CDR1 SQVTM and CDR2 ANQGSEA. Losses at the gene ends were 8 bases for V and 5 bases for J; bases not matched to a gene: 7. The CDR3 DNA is TGCAGCTTTCGACAGGGGCTGTATGGCTACACCTTC. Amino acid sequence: CSFRQGLYGYTF. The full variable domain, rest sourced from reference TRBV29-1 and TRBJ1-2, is SAVISQKPSRDICQRGTSLTIQCQVDSQVTMMFWYRQQPGQSLTLIATANQGSEATYESGFVIDKFPISRPNLTFSTLTVSNMSPEDSSIYLCSFRQGLYGYTFGSGTRLTVV.

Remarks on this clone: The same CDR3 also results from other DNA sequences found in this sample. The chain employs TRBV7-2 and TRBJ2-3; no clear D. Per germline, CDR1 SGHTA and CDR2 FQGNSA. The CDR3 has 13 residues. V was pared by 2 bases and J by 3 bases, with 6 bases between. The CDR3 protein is CASSLQNTDTQYF. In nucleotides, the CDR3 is TGTGCCAGCAGCTTACAGAATACAGATACGCAGTATTTT.

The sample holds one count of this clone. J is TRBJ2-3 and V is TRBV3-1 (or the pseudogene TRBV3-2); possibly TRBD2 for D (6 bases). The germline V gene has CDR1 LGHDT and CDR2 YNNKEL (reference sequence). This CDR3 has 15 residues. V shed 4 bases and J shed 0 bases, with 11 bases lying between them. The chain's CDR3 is CASSLRAGSTDTQYF. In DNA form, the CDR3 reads TGTGCCAGCAGCCTCCGTGCGGGGAGCACAGATACGCAGTATTTT.

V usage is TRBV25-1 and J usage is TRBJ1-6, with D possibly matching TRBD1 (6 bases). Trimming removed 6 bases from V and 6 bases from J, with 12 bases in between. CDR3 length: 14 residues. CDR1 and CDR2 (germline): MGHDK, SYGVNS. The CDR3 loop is CASRDSGVNSPLHF. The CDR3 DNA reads TGTGCCAGCAGGGACAGCGGAGTTAATTCACCCCTCCACTTT.

In DNA, the CDR3 is TGTGCCAGCTCACGAACCGAGACAGGGGGGAGCACAGATACGCAGTATTTT. Residues: CASSRTETGGSTDTQYF. The V and J genes are TRBV18 and TRBJ2-3, with 9 bases that match TRBD1. Germline V lookup: CDR1 KGHSH, CDR2 LQKENI. With 4 bases clipped from V and 0 bases from J, the junction kept 8 bases outside the gene matches. The CDR3 runs to 17 residues.

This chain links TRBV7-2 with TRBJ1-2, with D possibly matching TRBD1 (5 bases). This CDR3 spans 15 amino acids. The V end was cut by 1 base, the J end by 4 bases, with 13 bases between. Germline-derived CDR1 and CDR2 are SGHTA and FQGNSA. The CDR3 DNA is TGTGCCAGCAGCTTAGGCCGGGGGTGGGTCTATGGCTACACCTTC. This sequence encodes CASSLGRGWVYGYTF.

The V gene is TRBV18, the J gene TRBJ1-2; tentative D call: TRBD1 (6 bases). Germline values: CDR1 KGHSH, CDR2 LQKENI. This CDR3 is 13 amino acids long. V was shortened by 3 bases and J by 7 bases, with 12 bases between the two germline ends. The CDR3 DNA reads TGTGCCAGCTCACCGGACAGTGTGGGTGGCTACACCTTC. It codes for CASSPDSVGGYTF.

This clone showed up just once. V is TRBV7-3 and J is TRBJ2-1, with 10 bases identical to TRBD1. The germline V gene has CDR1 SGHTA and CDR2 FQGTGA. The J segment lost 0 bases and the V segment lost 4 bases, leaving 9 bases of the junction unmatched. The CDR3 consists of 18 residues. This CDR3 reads CASSSGQGPEGSYNEQFF. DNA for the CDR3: TGTGCCAGCAGCTCGGGACAGGGGCCCGAAGGCTCCTACAATGAGCAGTTCTTC.

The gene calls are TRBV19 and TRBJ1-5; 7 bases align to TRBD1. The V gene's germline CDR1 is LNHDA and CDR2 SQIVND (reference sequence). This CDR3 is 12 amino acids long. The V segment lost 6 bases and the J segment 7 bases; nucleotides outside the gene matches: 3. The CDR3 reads CASRTGLQPQHF. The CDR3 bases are TGTGCCAGTAGGACAGGGTTGCAGCCCCAGCATTTT.

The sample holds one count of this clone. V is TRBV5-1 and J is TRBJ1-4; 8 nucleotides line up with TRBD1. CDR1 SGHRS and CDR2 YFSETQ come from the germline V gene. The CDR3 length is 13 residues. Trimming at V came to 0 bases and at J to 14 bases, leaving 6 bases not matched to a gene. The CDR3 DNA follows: TGCGCCAGCAGCTTGGAGGGACAGGCCTTCCTGTTTTTT. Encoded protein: CASSLEGQAFLFF.